The 27 T cell receptor beta chains given below trace back to one sample, sequenced in a study of CD8 T cells in ankylosing spondylitis. Study-wide points: There was a TCR beta motif, made of several highly homologous variants, that appeared characteristic of ankylosing spondylitis blood.

These TCRs' antigens remain unknown. TCRdb reanalysed the 5' RACE reads using MiXCR and keeps one entry per CDR3 protein. The sample lists some 800,000 distinct CDR3 sequences, 10% to 15% seen once, with 0.51% in the top ten. Material for sequencing was blood, either unsorted or a sorted T cell fraction (not recorded which). The receptors were gathered from a male donor with ankylosing spondylitis.

This clonotype was observed many times. The chain carries TRBV5-1 and TRBJ1-1; TRBD1 matches 7 bases. The V segment lost 4 bases and the J segment 5 bases; nucleotides outside the gene matches: 8. This CDR3 is built from 14 residues. Germline CDR1 is SGHRS and CDR2 is YFSETQ. Here the CDR3 DNA reads TGCGCCAGCAGCCCAGGGGGGGTGGAAACTGAAGCTTTCTTT. Amino acids: CASSPGGVETEAFF.

This clonotype has just a few counts. The chain joins TRBV12-3 or TRBV12-4 to TRBJ2-5; D is perhaps TRBD1 or TRBD2 (6 bases each). V was clipped by 6 bases and J by 1 base, with 9 bases between them. CDR3 length equals 13 residues. Here the CDR3 reads CASRGGTQETQYF. CDR3 DNA sequence: TGTGCCAGCAGGGGGGGCACCCAAGAGACCCAGTACTTC.

This clonotype appeared a few times. The chain joins TRBV9 to TRBJ2-1, with 14 bases matching TRBD2. The germline V gene encodes CDR1 SGDLS and CDR2 YYNGEE. The CDR3 consists of 19 residues. V lost 4 bases to trimming and J lost 4 bases; unmatched junction nucleotides: 13. The CDR3 DNA is TGTGCCAGCAGCTCAACCCCGGGACTAGCGGGAGCGGCATACAATGAGCAGTTCTTC. It is translated as CASSSTPGLAGAAYNEQFF.

The rearrangement joins TRBV15 to TRBJ2-7; 8 bases are shared with TRBD1. The CDR3 consists of 15 residues. The trim removed 5 bases at V and 0 bases at J, leaving 6 bases unmatched. Germline V CDR1 and CDR2: LNHNV, YYDKDF (reference sequence). The CDR3 DNA reads TGTGCCACCAGCGGGGGACAGGTAGACTCCTACGAGCAGTACTTC. Amino acids: CATSGGQVDSYEQYF.

This clonotype was picked up a small number of times. Here the CDR3 DNA reads TGTGCCAGCAGTAGGGGGAGAGGGACCGATACGGGGGGCTACACCTTC. It translates to CASSRGRGTDTGGYTF. This chain links TRBV7-2 with TRBJ1-2; D might be TRBD1 (6 bases). The CDR3 contains 16 residues. Trimming pared 6 bases from V and 8 bases from J, leaving 25 bases between. The germline V gene has CDR1 SGHTA and CDR2 FQGNSA.

Only a few counts were recorded for this clonotype. The V call is TRBV4-1, the J call TRBJ2-7; weak D call: TRBD2 (6 bases). V was clipped by 1 base and J by 3 bases, with 13 bases between them. The CDR3 length is 15 residues. The germline V gene has CDR1 MGHRA and CDR2 YSYEKL. The CDR3: CASSQGRDLIYEQYF. CDR3 nucleotides: TGCGCCAGCAGCCAAGGACGGGACTTAATCTACGAGCAGTACTTC.

The gene calls are TRBV10-3 and TRBJ1-5; 9 positions match TRBD1. The CDR3 spans 14 residues. Germline V gene sequence: CDR1 ENHRY, CDR2 SYGVKD. Trimming took 4 bases from V and 11 from J; bases not matched to a gene: 9. The CDR3: CAISAQQGAGTQHF. CDR3 in DNA: TGTGCCATCAGTGCCCAACAGGGGGCTGGGACCCAGCATTTT.

In its sample, this clonotype was seen a few times. This sequence joins TRBV2 and TRBJ1-5; D might be TRBD1 (5 bases). Germline V lookup: CDR1 SNHLY, CDR2 FYNNEI. V lost 7 bases and J lost 6, with 10 bases in between. This CDR3 has 12 residues. As DNA, the CDR3 is TGTGCCAGCAACCAGGGAAGTCAGCCCCAGCATTTT. This gives the protein CASNQGSQPQHF.

This chain connects TRBV28 to TRBJ1-1; D is uncertain. Germline V lookup: CDR1 MDHEN, CDR2 SYDVKM. The V gene lost 0 bases and the J gene lost 11 bases, with 7 bases spanning the gap. The CDR3 covers 11 residues. Here the CDR3 DNA reads TGTGCCAGCAGTTTATGGGACCGCGCTTTCTTT. Its translation: CASSLWDRAFF.

The table lists this clonotype with a few counts. The rearrangement links TRBV7-9 to TRBJ2-1; 9 positions agree with TRBD1. The CDR3 contains 15 residues. Germline V CDR1 and CDR2: SEHNR, FQNEAQ (reference sequence). V was pared by 3 bases and J by 9 bases, with 9 bases of the junction left unmatched. The CDR3 sequence is CASSLRGQTGGEQFF. The CDR3 nucleotides read TGTGCCAGCAGCTTGAGGGGGCAGACAGGGGGTGAGCAGTTCTTC. Looking up the rest from reference TRBV7-9 and TRBJ2-1 gives the full variable domain: DTGVSQNPRHKITKRGQNVTFRCDPISEHNRLYWYRQTLGQGPEFLTYFQNEAQLEKSRLLSDRFSAERPKGSFSTLEIQRTEQGDSAMYLCASSLRGQTGGEQFFGPGTRLTVL.

This clonotype was seen a handful of times. The chain links TRBV6-1 to TRBJ1-4; 7 bases align to TRBD1. Germline V gene lookup returns CDR1 MNHNS and CDR2 SASEGT. The CDR3 runs 16 residues. V lost 4 bases to trimming and J lost 0 bases; unmatched junction nucleotides: 5. The CDR3 DNA is TGTGCCAGCAGTGGACGACAGGGAACAACTAATGAAAAACTGTTTTTT. It is translated as CASSGRQGTTNEKLFF.

This clonotype has a count of ten or more. This chain connects TRBV20-1 to TRBJ1-6; 11 bases align to TRBD1. This CDR3 spans 15 amino acids. Unmatched junction bases numbered 8, after V lost 7 bases and J lost 6 bases. CDR1 is DFQATT, CDR2 SNEGSKA, per germline (reference sequence). The CDR3 reads CSVPGQGAGNSPLHF. The CDR3 nucleotides are TGCAGTGTTCCCGGACAGGGGGCAGGTAATTCACCCCTCCACTTT.

The V and J genes are TRBV19 and TRBJ2-1; TRBD2 matches 11 bases. The junction had 5 bases not matched to a gene; V was cut back by 7 bases and J by 3 bases. The CDR3 is made up of 15 amino acids. Looked up from germline, CDR1 is LNHDA and CDR2 is SQIVND (reference sequence). The CDR3 DNA sequence: TGTGCCAGTACCCTGACTAGCGGGGTCTACAATGAGCAGTTCTTC. Translation: CASTLTSGVYNEQFF.

The table lists this clonotype with many counts. This chain joins TRBV20-1 and TRBJ2-5, with 8 bases that match TRBD2. CDR1 and CDR2 (germline): DFQATT, SNEGSKA (reference sequence). Trimming cost V 5 bases and J 4 bases; bases outside gene matches: 9. The CDR3 sequence is 14 residues long. The CDR3 protein is CSASSGSRVETQYF. The CDR3 DNA reads TGCAGTGCTTCGAGCGGGAGTAGGGTAGAGACCCAGTACTTC.

Points on this clonotype: A read error may explain this, as a much larger clone is one base away. V and J are TRBV10-1 and TRBJ2-2, with D unresolved. Germline lookup yields CDR1 WNHNN and CDR2 SYGVQD (reference sequence). This CDR3 has 12 amino acids. V was shortened by 7 bases and J by 2 bases, with 5 bases between the two germline ends. CDR3 nucleotides: TGCGCCAGCAACTTCAACACCGGGGAGCTGTTTTTT. Translated: CASNFNTGELFF.

This clonotype was recorded a few times. This chain uses TRBV6-4 with TRBJ2-7; possibly TRBD1 or TRBD2 for D (5 bases each). The germline V and J ends were trimmed by 4 bases and 2 bases, with 12 bases remaining between them. The CDR3 length is 14 residues. Germline V gene data show CDR1 as MRHNA and CDR2 as SNTAGT. Here the CDR3 DNA reads TGTGCCAGCAGTGCAGGGATGGGGGCCTACGAGCAGTACTTC. It yields the protein CASSAGMGAYEQYF.

The V call is TRBV28, the J call TRBJ2-7; D gene ambiguous. Germline V lookup: CDR1 MDHEN, CDR2 SYDVKM. The CDR3 consists of 15 residues. V lost 5 bases and J 3 bases, leaving 17 bases between the germline ends. The CDR3 nucleotides read TGTGCCAGCAGTCCCTCAACCCCCCCTTTCTACGAGCAGTACTTC. Encoded protein: CASSPSTPPFYEQYF.

J is TRBJ1-4 and V is TRBV4-2; D uncertain. This CDR3 comprises 16 residues. The germline gives CDR1 LGHNA, CDR2 YNFKEQ. The V gene lost 6 bases and the J gene lost 3 bases, with 17 bases spanning the gap. The CDR3 DNA follows: TGTGCCAGCAGAATCAATGGCCCGGTCCCTAATGAAAAACTGTTTTTT. The encoded protein is CASRINGPVPNEKLFF.

The table lists this clonotype with a few counts. CDR3 sequence (DNA): TGTGCCAGCAGTTTCCGGCGGGAGACCTACAATGAGCAGTTCTTC. Protein sequence: CASSFRRETYNEQFF. The V call is TRBV12-3 or TRBV12-4, the J call TRBJ2-1; TRBD2 aligns across 7 bases. V trimming: 3 bases; J trimming: 2 bases; junction bases outside the gene matches: 4. The CDR3 runs 15 residues.

This chain joins TRBV5-6 and TRBJ2-3; a possible D gene is TRBD1 (5 bases). The CDR3 consists of 15 residues. Germline V CDR1 and CDR2: SGHDT, YYEEEE. Trimming stripped 3 bases from V and 2 bases from J, with 13 bases between. The DNA of the CDR3 is TGTGCCAGCAGCTCTGCAGGGCCTTTCACAGATACGCAGTATTTT. This gives the protein CASSSAGPFTDTQYF.

This clonotype has just a few counts. This rearrangement joins TRBV5-6 to TRBJ2-2; D is possibly TRBD2 (5 bases). V was trimmed by 6 bases and J by 4 bases, leaving 13 bases between them. The CDR3 totals 14 residues. Germline CDR1 is SGHDT and CDR2 is YYEEEE. The CDR3 sequence: CASMRTWSTGELFF. The CDR3 nucleotides are TGTGCCAGCATGAGGACTTGGAGCACCGGGGAGCTGTTTTTT.

The chain links TRBV5-1 to TRBJ2-3, with 10 bases lining up with TRBD1. The germline gives CDR1 SGHRS, CDR2 YFSETQ. CDR3 length: 16 amino acids. J was trimmed by 3 bases and V by 0 bases; bases with no gene match: 4. In DNA, the CDR3 is TGCGCCAGCAGCTTGGTAAAGGGACAGGGGACAGATACGCAGTATTTT. Its protein product is CASSLVKGQGTDTQYF.

The chain is built from TRBV20-1 and TRBJ1-4, with 7 bases identical to TRBD1. Looked up from germline, CDR1 is DFQATT and CDR2 is SNEGSKA (reference sequence). CDR3 length: 14 amino acids. The junction had 4 bases not matched to a gene; V was cut back by 6 bases and J by 0 bases. The CDR3 spells CSAIQGATNEKLFF. CDR3 DNA: TGCAGTGCAATCCAGGGGGCAACTAATGAAAAACTGTTTTTT.

This chain uses TRBV28 with TRBJ1-3, with a possible D match to TRBD1 (5 bases). Per germline, CDR1 MDHEN and CDR2 SYDVKM. This CDR3 has 16 residues. Trimming took 5 bases from V and 0 from J, leaving 14 bases between them. The CDR3, as DNA: TGTGCCAGCAGTCAACCCGGACAAAACTCTGGAAACACCATATATTTT. It specifies CASSQPGQNSGNTIYF.

This clonotype was picked up a small number of times. The chain joins TRBV12-3 or TRBV12-4 to TRBJ1-2; D might be TRBD1 (6 bases). V was shortened by 4 bases and J by 2 bases, with 11 bases between the two germline ends. The length of the CDR3 is 14 residues. The CDR3: CASSYRAGNYGYTF. The CDR3 nucleotides are TGTGCCAGCAGTTACAGGGCCGGGAACTATGGCTACACCTTC.

This clonotype was picked up a small number of times. This sequence joins TRBV20-1 and TRBJ1-5, with D possibly matching TRBD1 (6 bases). Trimming stripped 5 bases from V and 7 bases from J, with 12 bases between. This CDR3 has 12 amino acids. From germline, CDR1 is DFQATT and CDR2 SNEGSKA (reference sequence). CDR3 region: CSALGGGQPQHF. CDR3 bases: TGCAGTGCTCTCGGGGGGGGCCAGCCCCAGCATTTT.

This clonotype has only a few counts. This sequence joins TRBV12-3 or TRBV12-4 and TRBJ1-1; D might be TRBD1 (6 bases). This CDR3 has 14 residues. The ends were cut back, 7 bases at V and 5 bases at J, with 17 bases in the middle. The CDR3 here is CASKAGTLGTEAFF. The CDR3 nucleotides are TGTGCCAGCAAAGCCGGGACATTGGGAACTGAAGCTTTCTTT.